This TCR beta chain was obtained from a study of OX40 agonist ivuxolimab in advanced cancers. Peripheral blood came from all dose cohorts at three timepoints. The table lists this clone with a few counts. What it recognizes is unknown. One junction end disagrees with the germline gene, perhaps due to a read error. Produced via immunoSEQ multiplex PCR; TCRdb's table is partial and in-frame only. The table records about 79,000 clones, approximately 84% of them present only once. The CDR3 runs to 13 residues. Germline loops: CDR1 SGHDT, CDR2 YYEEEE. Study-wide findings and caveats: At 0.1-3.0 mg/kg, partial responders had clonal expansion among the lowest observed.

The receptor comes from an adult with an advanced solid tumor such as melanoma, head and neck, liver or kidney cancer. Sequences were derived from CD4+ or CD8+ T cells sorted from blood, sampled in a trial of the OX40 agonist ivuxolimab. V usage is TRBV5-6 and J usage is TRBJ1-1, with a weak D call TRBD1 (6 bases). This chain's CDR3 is CASSLGVGGPAEF. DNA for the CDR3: TGTGCCAGCAGCTTGGGCGTCGGGGGCCCCGCGGAGTTT.